A single sample is the source of the 14 T cell receptor beta chains below, sequenced in a study of shared clonotypes between healthy human individuals. The repertoire was sequenced with immunoSEQ multiplex PCR; TCRdb's copy has only in-frame clones and lacks some. The sample lists roughly 2.1 million clones, just over 90% seen once, with around 1.7% in the top ten. It was CD45RO-negative cells, positively selected for CCR7, that made up naive CD8 cells, with terminally differentiated effector memory CD45RA+ cells excluded. Sequencing was done on a sample of naive CD8+ T cells from PBMCs. The receptors come from a man between 18 and 29 years old in good health. Some clones in this sample may be carry-over from other donors' samples.

V is TRBV27 and J is TRBJ1-1, with TRBD1 matching over 8 bases. Germline CDR1 and CDR2: MNHEY and SMNVEV (reference sequence). The CDR3 is 13 residues long. The junction had 3 bases not matched to a gene; V was cut back by 8 bases and J by 1 base. CDR3 residues: CASGTGRNTEAFF. The CDR3 DNA reads as TGTGCCAGCGGGACAGGCCGGAACACTGAAGCTTTCTTT.

The V call is TRBV11-2, the J call TRBJ2-3; D gene ambiguous. Germline lookup yields CDR1 SGHAT and CDR2 FQNNGV. Trimming took off 4 bases at V and 3 bases at J, with 11 bases between the two ends. CDR3 size: 14 residues. This CDR3 reads CASSSGEHTDTQYF. In nucleotides, the CDR3 is TGTGCCAGCAGCTCAGGCGAACATACAGATACGCAGTATTTT. Full variable domain (missing parts from reference TRBV11-2 and TRBJ2-3): EAGVAQSPRYKIIEKRQSVAFWCNPISGHATLYWYQQILGQGPKLLIQFQNNGVVDDSQLPKDRFSAERLKGVDSTLKIQPAKLEDSAVYLCASSSGEHTDTQYFGPGTRLTVL.

The chain has TRBV5-1 and TRBJ1-3, with D uncertain. In germline, CDR1 is SGHRS, CDR2 YFSETQ. V shed 4 bases and J shed 0 bases, with 11 bases lying between them. The CDR3 is 15 residues long. The CDR3, as DNA: TGCGCCAGCAGCGGAGACGGATCCTCTGGAAACACCATATATTTT. Its translation: CASSGDGSSGNTIYF.

The chain couples TRBV5-1 to TRBJ1-1; D perhaps matches TRBD1 (6 bases). The length of the CDR3 is 14 residues. Germline assignment: CDR1 SGHRS and CDR2 YFSETQ. V lost 3 bases, J lost 0 bases, and 9 bases lay in between. Here the CDR3 reads CASSWGTLNTEAFF. The CDR3 nucleotides read TGCGCCAGCAGCTGGGGGACATTGAACACTGAAGCTTTCTTT. Variable domain in full (rest from reference TRBV5-1 and TRBJ1-1): KAGVTQTPRYLIKTRGQQVTLSCSPISGHRSVSWYQQTPGQGLQFLFEYFSETQRNKGNFPGRFSGRQFSNSRSEMNVSTLELGDSALYLCASSWGTLNTEAFFGQGTRLTVV.

This chain uses TRBV11-2 with TRBJ1-4, with D possibly TRBD1 on 6 matching bases. The CDR3 covers 15 residues. Germline CDR1 reads SGHAT; CDR2 reads FQNNGV. V was shortened by 5 bases and J by 2 bases, with 12 bases between the two germline ends. In nucleotides, the CDR3 is TGTGCCAGCAGCCTAACGGGGGCTACTAATGAAAAACTGTTTTTT. Its translation is CASSLTGATNEKLFF.

The chain uses TRBV6-5 and TRBJ2-7, with 10 bases that match TRBD1. CDR3 length equals 15 residues. The germline CDR1 and CDR2 sequences are MNHEY and SVGAGI. The trim removed 6 bases at V and 0 bases at J, leaving 5 bases unmatched. CDR3 DNA sequence: TGTGCCAGCAGCGGCGGGACAGGGGTCTCCTACGAGCAGTACTTC. Amino acids: CASSGGTGVSYEQYF.

This chain links TRBV15 with TRBJ1-5; a weak D match, TRBD1 (5 bases). Germline CDR1 is LNHNV and CDR2 is YYDKDF (reference sequence). The germline V and J ends were trimmed by 6 bases and 3 bases, with 15 bases remaining between them. This CDR3 has 15 amino acids. The CDR3 loop reads CATSSSRTNNQPQHF. The CDR3 DNA reads as TGTGCCACCAGTTCAAGCAGGACAAACAATCAGCCCCAGCATTTT.

The rearrangement links TRBV28 to TRBJ2-1; TRBD2 matches 13 bases. The CDR3 contains 16 residues. CDR1 is MDHEN, CDR2 SYDVKM, per germline. The J segment lost 7 bases and the V segment lost 5 bases, leaving 8 bases of the junction unmatched. Written as DNA, the CDR3 is TGTGCCAGCAGTCGTACGGGACTAGCGGGATTTAATGAGCAGTTCTTC. Amino acid sequence: CASSRTGLAGFNEQFF.

The chain joins TRBV29-1 to TRBJ2-7, with D perhaps matching TRBD1 (5 bases). This CDR3 has 13 residues. The ends were cut back, 3 bases at V and 0 bases at J, with 9 bases in the middle. Germline lookup yields CDR1 SQVTM and CDR2 ANQGSEA. The CDR3 nucleotides are TGCAGCGTTGAGGACACTAACTCCTACGAGCAGTACTTC. It encodes CSVEDTNSYEQYF.

V gene TRBV30 combines with J gene TRBJ2-1; tentatively, D is TRBD2 (6 bases). V lost 5 bases and J 7 bases, leaving 18 bases between the germline ends. CDR1 and CDR2 from the germline V gene are GTSNPN and SVGIG (reference sequence). CDR3 length: 14 residues. The CDR3 DNA reads as TGTGCCTGGGACTTACGAGGGAGGAGGAATGAGCAGTTCTTC. It encodes CAWDLRGRRNEQFF. Combining the CDR3 with reference TRBV30 and TRBJ2-1 gives the whole variable domain SQTIHQWPATLVQPVGSPLSLECTVEGTSNPNLYWYRQAAGRGLQLLFYSVGIGQISSEVPQNLSASRPQDRQFILSSKKLLLSDSGFYLCAWDLRGRRNEQFFGPGTRLTVL.

V and J are TRBV28 and TRBJ1-2, with a tentative D call TRBD1 (6 bases). The V end was cut by 6 bases, the J end by 8 bases, with 16 bases between. From germline, CDR1 is MDHEN and CDR2 SYDVKM. There are 13 residues in the CDR3. CDR3 sequence (DNA): TGTGCCAGCAGCCTCGATCAGGGGTTCGGCTACACCTTC. Protein product: CASSLDQGFGYTF.

This rearrangement joins TRBV14 to TRBJ2-7; D is undetermined. Looked up from germline, CDR1 is SGHDN and CDR2 is FVKESK. The CDR3 contains 13 residues. The V end lost 0 bases, the J end lost 4 bases, and 7 bases lay between the germline ends. The CDR3 DNA is TGTGCCAGCAGCCAAGAAACTACATACGAGCAGTACTTC. Protein product: CASSQETTYEQYF.

V usage is TRBV5-6 and J usage is TRBJ1-3; D gene ambiguous. Between the trimmed V and J ends, which lost 5 bases and 2 bases, there was a span of 11 bases. Germline V lookup: CDR1 SGHDT, CDR2 YYEEEE. The CDR3 totals 14 residues. The CDR3 coding sequence is TGTGCCAGCAGTCCCCCGGGCGCTGGAAACACCATATATTTT. This translates into CASSPPGAGNTIYF.

The V gene is TRBV5-6, the J gene TRBJ2-5; the D call may be TRBD1 or TRBD2 (5 bases each). The germline CDR1 and CDR2 sequences are SGHDT and YYEEEE. V was pared by 1 base and J by 7 bases, with 8 bases between. This CDR3 is built from 12 residues. CDR3 loop: CASSLSGRTQYF. The CDR3 DNA is TGTGCCAGCAGCTTGTCGGGGCGGACCCAGTACTTC.